This T cell receptor (beta chain) is from a study of cytomegalovirus exposure and HLA in healthy donors. Whole-study context: A later analysis reported the approximately 120 validation repertoires used the same platform as the approximately 660 first-cohort repertoires.

This CDR3 has 12 residues. The germline CDR1 and CDR2 sequences are MDHEN and SYDVKM. Trimming cost V 8 bases and J 8 bases; bases outside gene matches: 1. Assay: immunoSEQ multiplex PCR; the TCRdb copy retains only in-frame clones and omits some. The sample holds around 120,000 clones, roughly nine tenths seen once. The validation cohort, a group of 130 or so subjects, included the donors and was separate from the approximately 660-subject first cohort. Sequencing input: PBMCs. The receptor was derived from a man between 18 and 29 years old in good health and CMV-seropositive. The chain joins TRBV28 to TRBJ2-1; 12 nucleotides agree with TRBD2. CDR3 bases: TGTGCCAGCCGACTAGCGGGGGATGAGCAGTTCTTC. This encodes CASRLAGDEQFF. The entire variable domain, with the rest obtained from reference TRBV28 and TRBJ2-1, is as follows: DVKVTQSSRYLVKRTGEKVFLECVQDMDHENMFWYRQDPGLGLRLIYFSYDVKMKEKGDIPEGYSVSREKKERFSLILESASTNQTSMYLCASRLAGDEQFFGPGTRLTVL.